The sequence of this T cell receptor beta chain was determined in a study of metastatic and nonmetastatic thyroid tumors. Findings and limits, study-wide: Benign nodules reportedly had significantly lower TCR beta diversity than malignant thyroid tumors in blood and tumor.

As concerns this clone: Antigen unknown.

Study processing details: Across clinicopathological groups, CDR3 differences served as the basis for building a distant-metastasis classifier for papillary thyroid cancer. TCRdb reassembled clones from the PCR reads with MiXCR. For this entry, the V and J calls and clone size follow TCRdb and not the study's own pipeline. This table holds some 18,000 clones, around 38% found once. Every patient was untreated before thyroid surgery. Sequences were obtained from tumor tissue. This clonotype was obtained from a female donor with papillary thyroid cancer or a benign thyroid nodule (not recorded which). Some clones in this sample may be carry-over from other donors' samples.

The CDR3 loop reads CASILLGGFGSPLHF. As DNA, the CDR3 is TGTGCCAGCATTCTACTAGGGGGGTTTGGATCACCCCTCCACTTT. The gene calls are TRBV6-1 and TRBJ1-6; D possibly corresponds to TRBD1 (6 bases). Germline assignment: CDR1 MNHNS and CDR2 SASEGT. This CDR3 comprises 15 residues. V gave up 7 bases and J gave up 10 bases, with 20 bases separating them.